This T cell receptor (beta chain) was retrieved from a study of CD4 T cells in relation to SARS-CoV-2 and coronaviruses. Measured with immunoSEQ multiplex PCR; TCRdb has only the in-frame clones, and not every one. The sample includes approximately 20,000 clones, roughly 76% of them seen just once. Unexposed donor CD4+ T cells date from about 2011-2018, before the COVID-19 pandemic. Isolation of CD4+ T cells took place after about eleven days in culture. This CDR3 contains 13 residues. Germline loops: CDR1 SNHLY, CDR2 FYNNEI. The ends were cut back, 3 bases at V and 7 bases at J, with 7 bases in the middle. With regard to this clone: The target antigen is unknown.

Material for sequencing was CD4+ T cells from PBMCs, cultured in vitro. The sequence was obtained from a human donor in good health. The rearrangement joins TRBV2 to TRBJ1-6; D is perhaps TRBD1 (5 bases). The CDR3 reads CASSEEGNSPLHF. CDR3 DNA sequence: TGTGCCAGCAGTGAGGAGGGGAATTCACCCCTCCACTTT.